The clone carrying this T cell receptor beta chain was detected only once. This record comes from a study of blood T cell repertoires in COVID-19. Study as a whole: In each case, the material was cDNA or gDNA derived from T cells, B-cell-depleted T cells, or PBMCs.

Germline CDR1 reads LNHDA; CDR2 reads SQIVND (reference sequence). The CDR3 is made up of 12 amino acids. V was pared by 3 bases and J by 5 bases, with 8 bases between. Under the authors' procedure: Using reference gene primer amplification, nucleated cell counts were estimated. Clones were read by immunoSEQ multiplex PCR, and TCRdb kept only the in-frame ones, dropping some. The V and J calls and clone size were taken over from that table, and D and trimming were inferred from the DNA. The sample carries around 200,000 clones, roughly 86% recorded once. The sequenced sample consisted of peripheral blood. This receptor was identified in a young man with active or convalescent COVID-19. The chain employs TRBV19 and TRBJ2-7; tentative D call: TRBD1 (5 bases). CDR3 DNA: TGTGCCAGTAGTATCAAGGACAACGAGCAGTACTTC. Encoded protein: CASSIKDNEQYF.